The rows below give T cell receptor beta chains drawn from one sample of a study of T-cell reconstitution after alpha-beta-depleted transplantation in children. Each CDR3 protein gets one entry after TCRdb re-called the PCR reads with MiXCR. The sample yields around 800,000 distinct CDR3 sequences, roughly 15% seen once. The specimen was PBMCs, mostly from graft donor cells, collected 360 days after TCRalphabeta/CD19-depleted stem cell transplant. Every receptor here comes from a male patient under 18 who had a stem cell transplant for acute lymphoblastic leukemia, so the T cells may come from the graft donor. Both conserved end residues are part of each CDR3. A D gene is named only where the DNA matches it firmly. Some rows have no size entry. The others give once, few or many, or a class for an expanded clone.

>.|TRBV7-3|.|TRBJ2-2
CASSFFRANTGELFF
TGTGCCAGCAGCTTTTTCCGAGCGAACACCGGGGAGCTGTTTTTT
>.|TRBV5-1|.|TRBJ2-1
CASKEGPLYDNEQFF
TGCGCCAGTAAGGAAGGGCCGCTTTATGACAATGAGCAGTTCTTC
>.|TRBV3-1|.|TRBJ2-1
CASSQDWASAGVGEQFF
TGTGCCAGCAGCCAAGATTGGGCTAGCGCGGGCGTAGGTGAGCAGTTCTTC
>.|TRBV9|.|TRBJ2-7
CASSDPRTSFEQYF
TGTGCCAGCAGCGACCCACGTACGTCTTTTGAGCAGTACTTC
>many|TRBV24-1|.|TRBJ2-6
CATSEPGSGANVLTF
TGTGCCACCAGTGAACCGGGGTCTGGGGCCAACGTCCTGACTTTC
>few|TRBV5-1|TRBD1|TRBJ2-2
CASSLKAGGLNTGELFF
TGCGCCAGCAGCTTGAAAGCAGGGGGCCTGAACACCGGGGAGCTGTTTTTT
>few|TRBV20-1|.|TRBJ2-7
CSARGFYEQYF
TGCAGTGCGAGGGGGTTCTACGAGCAGTACTTC
>.|TRBV7-9|.|TRBJ1-1
CASSLATSRNTEAFF
TGTGCCAGCAGCTTAGCGACTTCCAGAAACACTGAAGCTTTCTTT
>.|TRBV28|TRBD2|TRBJ2-1
CASSLRGTSEYNEQFF
TGTGCCAGCAGTTTGAGGGGGACTAGCGAATACAATGAGCAGTTCTTC
>.|TRBV29-1|TRBD2|TRBJ2-1
CSVELGLAGLYEQFF
TGCAGCGTTGAATTGGGGCTAGCGGGGCTCTACGAGCAGTTCTTC
>.|TRBV7-6|.|TRBJ2-2
CASSFLWQAGHANTGELFF
TGTGCCAGCAGCTTCCTCTGGCAAGCGGGCCACGCGAACACCGGGGAGCTGTTTTTT
>many|TRBV4-1|TRBD2|TRBJ2-7
CASSQGRGGRNSYEQYF
TGCGCCAGCAGCCAAGGTAGGGGCGGGAGGAACTCCTACGAGCAGTACTTC
>.|TRBV29-1|TRBD1|TRBJ2-7
CSVEGTGAYEQYF
TGCAGCGTTGAAGGGACAGGGGCCTACGAGCAGTACTTC
>.|TRBV4-2|.|TRBJ2-2
CASSEGGGELFF
TGTGCCAGCAGCGAAGGGGGGGGGGAGCTGTTTTTT
>few|TRBV3-1|.|TRBJ1-1
CASSQEGTTRVAFF
TGTGCCAGCAGCCAAGAAGGGACAACCCGAGTAGCTTTCTTT
>many|TRBV10-3|TRBD1|TRBJ2-5
CAISAPDRAETQYF
TGTGCCATCAGTGCCCCGGACAGGGCTGAGACCCAGTACTTC
>.|TRBV3-1|.|TRBJ1-5
CASSQGRSQPQHF
TGTGCCAGCAGCCAGGGTAGGAGTCAGCCCCAGCATTTT
>many|TRBV29-1|TRBD2|TRBJ2-3
CSVGTSGRITDTQYF
TGCAGCGTTGGGACTAGCGGGAGAATTACAGATACGCAGTATTTT
>few|TRBV20-1|.|TRBJ1-5
CSASDDSNQPQHF
TGCAGTGCTAGTGACGATAGCAATCAGCCCCAGCATTTT
>few|TRBV7-3|TRBD2|TRBJ2-1
CASSLIPAGNEQFF
TGTGCCAGCAGCTTAATTCCAGCGGGAAATGAGCAGTTCTTC
>.|TRBV18|.|TRBJ2-3
CASSPETTDTQYF
TGTGCCAGCTCACCAGAGACCACAGATACGCAGTATTTT
>.|TRBV12-3/TRBV12-4|.|TRBJ2-7
CASSGFSHEQYF
TGTGCCAGCAGTGGCTTTTCGCACGAGCAGTACTTC
>few|TRBV5-1|TRBD2|TRBJ2-7
CASTPLAGASYEQYF
TGCGCCAGTACGCCTTTAGCGGGGGCGTCCTACGAGCAGTACTTC
>.|TRBV6-4|.|TRBJ2-5
CASSEHIIPSALQETQYF
TGTGCCAGCAGCGAACACATAATCCCATCTGCCCTTCAAGAGACCCAGTACTTC
>many|TRBV12-3/TRBV12-4|TRBD2|TRBJ2-5
CASSHSGREETQYF
TGTGCCAGCAGTCATAGCGGGAGGGAAGAGACCCAGTACTTC
>few|TRBV6-1|TRBD1|TRBJ1-1
CASSLNLVQGGAFF
TGTGCCAGCAGCCTGAATCTCGTACAGGGGGGAGCTTTCTTT
>few|TRBV7-6|.|TRBJ2-5
CASSPRSMETQYF
TGTGCCAGCAGTCCCCGCTCTATGGAGACCCAGTACTTC
>many|TRBV15|.|TRBJ2-2
CATSRLKQKTTGELFF
TGTGCCACCAGCCGGCTTAAACAGAAAACGACCGGGGAGCTGTTTTTT
>many|TRBV5-1|.|TRBJ2-1
CASGRGSRLNEQFF
TGCGCCAGCGGACGTGGCAGCCGCCTAAATGAGCAGTTCTTC
>.|TRBV7-9|.|TRBJ2-3
CASSIRRTDTQYF
TGTGCCAGCAGCATCAGACGGACAGATACGCAGTATTTT
>few|TRBV28|TRBD1|TRBJ1-2
CASILSGTASYGYTF
TGTGCCAGCATCCTGAGCGGGACAGCCTCCTATGGCTACACCTTC
>.|TRBV7-3|TRBD1|TRBJ1-1
CASSDGQVNTEAFF
TGTGCCAGCAGCGACGGACAGGTGAACACTGAAGCTTTCTTT
>few|TRBV29-1|.|TRBJ2-5
CSVEDRVEEETQYF
TGCAGCGTTGAAGATCGGGTAGAAGAAGAGACCCAGTACTTC
>.|TRBV20-1|.|TRBJ2-5
CSAIAGETFQETQYF
TGCAGTGCTATCGCCGGCGAGACCTTCCAAGAGACCCAGTACTTC
>many|TRBV5-5|.|TRBJ2-7
CASSFRQALGSSYEQYF
TGTGCCAGCAGCTTCCGACAGGCGTTAGGGAGCTCCTACGAGCAGTACTTC
>few|TRBV10-1|.|TRBJ2-3
CASIVEAGGTDTQYF
TGCGCCAGCATAGTCGAGGCAGGGGGGACAGATACGCAGTATTTT
>few|TRBV25-1|.|TRBJ2-1
CASSAKWKSSYNEQFF
TGTGCCAGCAGTGCGAAGTGGAAAAGCTCCTACAATGAGCAGTTCTTC
>few|TRBV12-3/TRBV12-4|.|TRBJ1-5
CASSLWAYGGNQPQHF
TGTGCCAGCAGTTTATGGGCTTACGGGGGCAATCAGCCCCAGCATTTT
>.|TRBV18|.|TRBJ2-5
CASSPWKGIGETQYF
TGTGCCAGCTCACCATGGAAGGGGATAGGAGAGACCCAGTACTTC
>few|TRBV5-1|TRBD2|TRBJ2-5
CASSLVGREETQYF
TGCGCCAGCAGCTTGGTAGGGAGGGAAGAGACCCAGTACTTC
>.|TRBV3-1|.|TRBJ2-1
CASSQESSSYNEQFF
TGTGCCAGCAGCCAAGAATCTAGCTCCTACAATGAGCAGTTCTTC
>.|TRBV7-2|TRBD1|TRBJ2-7
CASSLVGQGSYEQYF
TGTGCCAGCAGCTTAGTGGGACAGGGGAGCTACGAGCAGTACTTC
>.|TRBV20-1|.|TRBJ2-1
CSARVVLRTGQFF
TGCAGTGCTAGGGTCGTATTGCGGACTGGGCAGTTCTTC
>many|TRBV11-2|.|TRBJ2-1
CASSRLRGGSNEQFF
TGTGCCAGCAGCCGCCTTAGGGGAGGATCCAATGAGCAGTTCTTC
>.|TRBV5-4|.|TRBJ2-2
CASSLDNPTGELFF
TGTGCCAGCAGCTTGGATAACCCCACCGGGGAGCTGTTTTTT
>.|TRBV11-3|TRBD2|TRBJ2-2
CASSPRLAGDRTGELFF
TGTGCCAGCAGCCCCCGGCTAGCGGGAGATCGAACCGGGGAGCTGTTTTTT
>.|TRBV10-3|.|TRBJ2-5
CAISEPGTQETQYF
TGTGCCATCAGTGAACCTGGGACTCAAGAGACCCAGTACTTC
>many|TRBV5-1|.|TRBJ2-2
CASSSGTGELFF
TGTGCCAGCAGTTCAGGGACCGGGGAGCTGTTTTTT
>.|TRBV20-1|.|TRBJ2-2
CSASSQQLNTGELFF
TGCAGTGCTAGCTCACAGCAGCTAAACACCGGGGAGCTGTTTTTT
>few|TRBV28|.|TRBJ1-2
CASSPQMRGYTF
TGTGCCAGCAGTCCCCAGATGCGGGGCTACACCTTC
>few|TRBV29-1|.|TRBJ2-1
CSVETGIEQFF
TGCAGCGTTGAAACGGGGATTGAGCAGTTCTTC
>few|TRBV7-9|TRBD2|TRBJ2-7
CASSLASGRAGEQYF
TGTGCCAGCAGCTTAGCTAGCGGGAGGGCTGGCGAGCAGTACTTC
>.|TRBV2|.|TRBJ2-2
CASTITGLPSGELFF
TGTGCCAGCACTATAACGGGACTCCCTTCCGGGGAGCTGTTTTTT
>.|TRBV7-9|.|TRBJ2-7
CASSPPDSPSYEQYF
TGTGCCAGCAGCCCCCCCGACAGTCCTTCCTACGAGCAGTACTTC